Listed below are T cell receptor beta chains from one sample, sequenced in a study of human versus mouse CDR3 diversity and MHC coevolution. Clones were read by immunoSEQ multiplex PCR, and TCRdb kept only the in-frame ones, dropping some. The profile shows roughly 80,000 clones, 85% to 95% of them singletons. The specimen sequenced was naive CD4+ T cells from blood. These receptors were obtained from a person between 30 and 69 years old in good health. CDR3s include the opening cysteine and the closing phenylalanine or tryptophan. The order of the fields is clone size, D gene, J gene, V gene, CDR3 protein, CDR3 DNA. A D gene is named only where the DNA matches it firmly. The size field is filled for only some rows; it gives once, few, many or a size class.

clone size: .
D gene: .
J gene: TRBJ1-1
V gene: TRBV30
CDR3 protein: CAWAGLVPTEAFF
CDR3 DNA: TGTGCCTGGGCGGGCCTCGTCCCCACTGAAGCTTTCTTT

clone size: .
D gene: .
J gene: TRBJ2-2
V gene: TRBV25-1
CDR3 protein: CASSEQGAGELFF
CDR3 DNA: TGTGCCAGCAGTGAACAAGGGGCCGGGGAGCTGTTTTTT

clone size: .
D gene: .
J gene: TRBJ2-3
V gene: TRBV6-5
CDR3 protein: CASSWKGLPDTQYF
CDR3 DNA: TGTGCCAGCAGTTGGAAGGGACTGCCAGATACGCAGTATTTT

clone size: .
D gene: .
J gene: TRBJ1-2
V gene: TRBV25-1
CDR3 protein: CASSEGQGYTF
CDR3 DNA: TGTGCCAGCAGTGAAGGACAGGGCTACACCTTC

clone size: .
D gene: .
J gene: TRBJ2-4
V gene: TRBV5-5
CDR3 protein: CASSVENIQYF
CDR3 DNA: TGTGCCAGCAGCGTCGAAAACATTCAGTACTTC

clone size: .
D gene: .
J gene: TRBJ1-1
V gene: TRBV6-5
CDR3 protein: CATADSLNTEAFF
CDR3 DNA: TGTGCCACCGCGGACAGTTTGAACACTGAAGCTTTCTTT

clone size: .
D gene: TRBD1
J gene: TRBJ1-1
V gene: TRBV6-1
CDR3 protein: CASSSRTGTEAFF
CDR3 DNA: TGTGCCAGCAGTAGTCGGACAGGCACTGAAGCTTTCTTT

clone size: .
D gene: .
J gene: TRBJ1-6
V gene: TRBV6-5
CDR3 protein: CASSYRGKANSPLHF
CDR3 DNA: TGTGCCAGCAGTTACAGGGGAAAGGCTAATTCACCCCTCCACTTT

clone size: .
D gene: TRBD2
J gene: TRBJ2-7
V gene: TRBV6-5
CDR3 protein: CASSYSSAGTTYEQYF
CDR3 DNA: TGTGCCAGCAGTTACTCGTCGGCAGGGACTACCTACGAGCAGTACTTC

clone size: .
D gene: .
J gene: TRBJ2-6
V gene: TRBV18
CDR3 protein: CASSLTTGSGANVLTF
CDR3 DNA: TGTGCCAGCTCACTGACAACAGGGTCTGGGGCCAACGTCCTGACTTTC

clone size: .
D gene: TRBD2
J gene: TRBJ2-5
V gene: TRBV29-1
CDR3 protein: CSVRSSGWETQYF
CDR3 DNA: TGCAGCGTACGCAGTAGCGGGTGGGAGACCCAGTACTTC

clone size: .
D gene: TRBD2
J gene: TRBJ2-3
V gene: TRBV30
CDR3 protein: CAGTSGRATDTQYF
CDR3 DNA: TGTGCCGGGACTAGCGGGAGAGCCACAGATACGCAGTATTTT

clone size: .
D gene: TRBD2
J gene: TRBJ2-7
V gene: TRBV15
CDR3 protein: CATSREGLAGGYEQYF
CDR3 DNA: TGTGCCACCAGCAGAGAAGGACTAGCGGGAGGCTACGAGCAGTACTTC

clone size: .
D gene: .
J gene: TRBJ1-1
V gene: TRBV5-6
CDR3 protein: CASSLDSFGGYWTEAFF
CDR3 DNA: TGTGCCAGCAGCTTGGATTCGTTTGGCGGGTATTGGACTGAAGCTTTCTTT

clone size: .
D gene: .
J gene: TRBJ2-7
V gene: TRBV19
CDR3 protein: CASSIRQGSLAYEQYF
CDR3 DNA: TGTGCCAGTAGTATACGGCAGGGTTCCTTGGCCTACGAGCAGTACTTC

clone size: .
D gene: .
J gene: TRBJ1-6
V gene: TRBV19
CDR3 protein: CASSMSGRNNSPLHF
CDR3 DNA: TGTGCCAGTAGTATGTCAGGGAGGAATAATTCACCCCTCCACTTT

clone size: .
D gene: .
J gene: TRBJ1-1
V gene: TRBV6-1
CDR3 protein: CASSESREGTEAFF
CDR3 DNA: TGTGCCAGCAGTGAGAGCAGGGAAGGCACTGAAGCTTTCTTT

clone size: .
D gene: .
J gene: TRBJ1-5
V gene: TRBV6-1
CDR3 protein: CASRRAVGQPQHF
CDR3 DNA: TGTGCCAGCAGGCGGGCGGTTGGGCAGCCCCAGCATTTT

clone size: .
D gene: .
J gene: TRBJ1-1
V gene: TRBV19
CDR3 protein: CASSVQGGRAEAFF
CDR3 DNA: TGTGCCAGTAGTGTACAGGGTGGTAGGGCTGAAGCTTTCTTT

clone size: .
D gene: TRBD2
J gene: TRBJ2-5
V gene: TRBV10-2
CDR3 protein: CASSEGSGTVGETQYF
CDR3 DNA: TGCGCCAGCAGTGAAGGTAGCGGGACGGTGGGAGAGACCCAGTACTTC

clone size: .
D gene: TRBD1
J gene: TRBJ1-1
V gene: TRBV2
CDR3 protein: CASRGQNNTEAFF
CDR3 DNA: TGTGCCAGCAGGGGACAGAATAACACTGAAGCTTTCTTT

clone size: .
D gene: .
J gene: TRBJ2-2
V gene: TRBV5-4
CDR3 protein: CASSLPGVNTGELFF
CDR3 DNA: TGTGCCAGCAGCTTGCCGGGGGTGAACACCGGGGAGCTGTTTTTT

clone size: .
D gene: TRBD2
J gene: TRBJ2-1
V gene: TRBV12-5
CDR3 protein: CASGLSPQRELHNEQFF
CDR3 DNA: TGTGCTAGTGGTTTGTCCCCCCAGCGGGAGCTCCACAATGAGCAGTTCTTC

clone size: .
D gene: .
J gene: TRBJ1-5
V gene: TRBV6-1
CDR3 protein: CASSEGSNSNQPQHF
CDR3 DNA: TGTGCCAGCAGTGAGGGCAGCAATAGCAATCAGCCCCAGCATTTT

clone size: .
D gene: .
J gene: TRBJ2-1
V gene: TRBV5-6
CDR3 protein: CASSPRGDESYNEQFF
CDR3 DNA: TGTGCCAGCAGCCCCCGCGGGGATGAATCCTACAATGAGCAGTTCTTC

clone size: few
D gene: .
J gene: TRBJ2-7
V gene: TRBV10-3
CDR3 protein: CAISAITGPPAEQYF
CDR3 DNA: TGTGCCATCAGTGCGATCACAGGTCCCCCTGCCGAGCAGTACTTC

clone size: .
D gene: TRBD2
J gene: TRBJ2-3
V gene: TRBV18
CDR3 protein: CASSPVTGGSTDTQYF
CDR3 DNA: TGTGCCAGCTCACCCGTCACGGGGGGGAGCACAGATACGCAGTATTTT

clone size: .
D gene: TRBD2
J gene: TRBJ2-7
V gene: TRBV5-4
CDR3 protein: CASSLASSGGSYEQYF
CDR3 DNA: TGTGCCAGCAGCTTGGCTTCTAGCGGGGGTTCCTACGAGCAGTACTTC

clone size: .
D gene: TRBD1
J gene: TRBJ1-2
V gene: TRBV10-3
CDR3 protein: CAISGDGTAYGYTF
CDR3 DNA: TGTGCCATCAGTGGAGACGGGACAGCCTATGGCTACACCTTC

clone size: .
D gene: .
J gene: TRBJ1-1
V gene: TRBV6-5
CDR3 protein: CASSYSTGRGTEAFF
CDR3 DNA: TGTGCCAGCAGTTACTCGACAGGTCGGGGCACTGAAGCTTTCTTT

clone size: .
D gene: .
J gene: TRBJ1-1
V gene: TRBV30
CDR3 protein: CAWTRRGGAPFF
CDR3 DNA: TGTGCCTGGACCCGACGGGGGGGGGCTCCTTTCTTT

clone size: .
D gene: .
J gene: TRBJ2-5
V gene: TRBV11-2
CDR3 protein: CASSLDSQETQYF
CDR3 DNA: TGTGCCAGCAGCTTAGACAGCCAAGAGACCCAGTACTTC

clone size: .
D gene: .
J gene: TRBJ1-1
V gene: TRBV18
CDR3 protein: CASSPFRMELNTEAFF
CDR3 DNA: TGTGCCAGCTCACCATTTAGAATGGAACTAAACACTGAAGCTTTCTTT

clone size: .
D gene: .
J gene: TRBJ1-1
V gene: TRBV30
CDR3 protein: CAWSVALNTEAFF
CDR3 DNA: TGTGCCTGGAGTGTAGCACTGAACACTGAAGCTTTCTTT

clone size: few
D gene: TRBD1
J gene: TRBJ1-6
V gene: TRBV19
CDR3 protein: CASSTGQGLDYSPLHF
CDR3 DNA: TGTGCCAGTAGTACTGGACAGGGCCTGGACTATTCACCCCTCCACTTT

clone size: once
D gene: .
J gene: TRBJ1-1
V gene: TRBV5-1
CDR3 protein: CASSLLAGAASGEAFF
CDR3 DNA: TGCGCCAGCAGCTTATTGGCAGGGGCCGCGAGCGGTGAAGCTTTCTTT

clone size: .
D gene: .
J gene: TRBJ1-2
V gene: TRBV4-1
CDR3 protein: CASSQGGGIPNYGYTF
CDR3 DNA: TGCGCCAGCAGCCAAGGTGGGGGGATTCCAAACTATGGCTACACCTTC

clone size: .
D gene: .
J gene: TRBJ1-1
V gene: TRBV6-6
CDR3 protein: CASSYSRGSTEAFF
CDR3 DNA: TGTGCCAGCAGTTACTCGCGGGGGAGCACTGAAGCTTTCTTT

clone size: .
D gene: .
J gene: TRBJ2-2
V gene: TRBV15
CDR3 protein: CATSRDAGTGELFF
CDR3 DNA: TGTGCCACCAGCAGAGATGCCGGGACCGGGGAGCTGTTTTTT

clone size: .
D gene: TRBD2
J gene: TRBJ2-7
V gene: TRBV11-2
CDR3 protein: CASSSTSGASYEQYF
CDR3 DNA: TGTGCCAGCAGCTCCACTAGCGGGGCCTCCTACGAGCAGTACTTC